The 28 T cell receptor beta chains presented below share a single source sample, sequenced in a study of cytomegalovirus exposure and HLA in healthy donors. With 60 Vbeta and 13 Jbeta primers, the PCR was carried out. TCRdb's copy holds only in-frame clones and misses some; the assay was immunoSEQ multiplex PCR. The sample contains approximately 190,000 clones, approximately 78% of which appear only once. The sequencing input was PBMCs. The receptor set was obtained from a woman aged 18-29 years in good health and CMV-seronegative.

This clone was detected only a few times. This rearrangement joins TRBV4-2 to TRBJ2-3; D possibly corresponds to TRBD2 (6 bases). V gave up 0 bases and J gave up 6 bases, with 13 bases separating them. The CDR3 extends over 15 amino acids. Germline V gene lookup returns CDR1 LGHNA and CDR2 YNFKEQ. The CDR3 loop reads CASSQDLGTLDTQYF. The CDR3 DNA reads TGTGCCAGCAGCCAAGATCTGGGGACTCTTGATACGCAGTATTTT.

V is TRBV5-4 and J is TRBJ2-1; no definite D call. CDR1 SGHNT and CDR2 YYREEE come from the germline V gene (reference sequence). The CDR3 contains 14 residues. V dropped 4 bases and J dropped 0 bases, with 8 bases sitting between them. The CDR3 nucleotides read TGTGCCAGCAGCACAGAGAGCTCCTACAATGAGCAGTTCTTC. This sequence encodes CASSTESSYNEQFF. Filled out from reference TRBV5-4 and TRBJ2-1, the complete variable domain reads ETGVTQSPTHLIKTRGQQVTLRCSSQSGHNTVSWYQQALGQGPQFIFQYYREEENGRGNFPPRFSGLQFPNYSSELNVNALELDDSALYLCASSTESSYNEQFFGPGTRLTVL.

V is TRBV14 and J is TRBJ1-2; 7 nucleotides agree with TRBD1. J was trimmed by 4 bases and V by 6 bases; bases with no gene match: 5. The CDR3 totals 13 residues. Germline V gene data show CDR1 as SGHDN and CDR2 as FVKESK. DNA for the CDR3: TGTGCCAGCAGAATAACAGGGGTCTATGGCTACACCTTC. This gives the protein CASRITGVYGYTF.

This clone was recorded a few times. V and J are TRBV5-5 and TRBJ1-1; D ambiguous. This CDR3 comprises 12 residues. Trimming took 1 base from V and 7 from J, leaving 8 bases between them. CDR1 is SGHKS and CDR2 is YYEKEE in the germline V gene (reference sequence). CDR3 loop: CASSLSGLEAFF. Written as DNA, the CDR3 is TGTGCCAGCAGCTTGAGTGGCCTTGAAGCTTTCTTT.

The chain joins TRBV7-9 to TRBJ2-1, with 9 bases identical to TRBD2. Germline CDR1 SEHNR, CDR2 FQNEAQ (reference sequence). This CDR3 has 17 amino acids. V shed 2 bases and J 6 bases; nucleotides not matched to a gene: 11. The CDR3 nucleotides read TGTGCCAGCAGCTTATTAGGAGCGGGGGGTTGGGGCAATGAGCAGTTCTTC. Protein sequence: CASSLLGAGGWGNEQFF.

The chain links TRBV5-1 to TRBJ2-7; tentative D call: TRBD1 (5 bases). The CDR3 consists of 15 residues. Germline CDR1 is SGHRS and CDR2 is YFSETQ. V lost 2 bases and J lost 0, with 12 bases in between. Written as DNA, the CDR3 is TGCGCCAGCAGCTTCGGACATCCGAGCTCCTACGAGCAGTACTTC. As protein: CASSFGHPSSYEQYF.

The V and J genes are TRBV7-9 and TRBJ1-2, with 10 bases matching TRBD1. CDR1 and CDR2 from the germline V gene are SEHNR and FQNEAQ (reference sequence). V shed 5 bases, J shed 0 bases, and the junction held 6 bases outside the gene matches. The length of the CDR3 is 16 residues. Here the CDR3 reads CASSLGTGEANYGYTF. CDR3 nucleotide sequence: TGTGCCAGCAGCCTAGGGACAGGGGAGGCTAACTATGGCTACACCTTC.

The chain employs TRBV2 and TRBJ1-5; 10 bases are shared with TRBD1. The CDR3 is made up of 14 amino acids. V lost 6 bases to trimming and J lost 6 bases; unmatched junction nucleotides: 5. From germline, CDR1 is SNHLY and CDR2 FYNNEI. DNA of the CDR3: TGTGCCAGCAGGGATGACAGGGGGCGTCAGCCCCAGCATTTT. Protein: CASRDDRGRQPQHF.

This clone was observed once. This CDR3 reads CAWTHRRNTIYF. For the CDR3, the DNA is TGTGCCTGGACGCACAGGAGAAACACCATATATTTT. The chain recombines TRBV30 with TRBJ1-3; possible D gene TRBD1, 5 bases. The CDR3 runs to 12 residues. V gave up 4 bases and J gave up 5 bases, with 9 bases separating them. Germline CDR1 and CDR2: GTSNPN and SVGIG (reference sequence).

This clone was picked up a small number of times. The DNA for the CDR3 is TGCGCCAGCAGCTTGGGGTCAGGGGGCTCCTACGAGCAGTACTTC. Translating it yields CASSLGSGGSYEQYF. The chain couples TRBV5-1 to TRBJ2-7; 7 bases are shared with TRBD1. CDR3 length: 15 amino acids. Germline V lookup: CDR1 SGHRS, CDR2 YFSETQ. Trimming cost V 0 bases and J 0 bases; bases outside gene matches: 3. Supplemented by reference TRBV5-1 and TRBJ2-7, the full variable domain reads KAGVTQTPRYLIKTRGQQVTLSCSPISGHRSVSWYQQTPGQGLQFLFEYFSETQRNKGNFPGRFSGRQFSNSRSEMNVSTLELGDSALYLCASSLGSGGSYEQYFGPGTRLTVT.

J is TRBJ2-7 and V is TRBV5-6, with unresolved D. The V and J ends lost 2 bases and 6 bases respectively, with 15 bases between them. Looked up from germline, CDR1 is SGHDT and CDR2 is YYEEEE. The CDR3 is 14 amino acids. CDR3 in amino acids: CASSLSLPSSEQYF. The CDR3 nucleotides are TGTGCCAGCAGCTTAAGCCTACCTTCTTCCGAGCAGTACTTC.

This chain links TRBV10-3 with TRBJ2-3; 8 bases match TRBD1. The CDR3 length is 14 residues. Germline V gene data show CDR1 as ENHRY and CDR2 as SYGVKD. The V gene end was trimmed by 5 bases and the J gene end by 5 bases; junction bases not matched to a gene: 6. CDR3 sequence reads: CAISSGTGQDTQYF. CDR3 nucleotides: TGTGCCATCAGTTCGGGGACAGGACAAGATACGCAGTATTTT.

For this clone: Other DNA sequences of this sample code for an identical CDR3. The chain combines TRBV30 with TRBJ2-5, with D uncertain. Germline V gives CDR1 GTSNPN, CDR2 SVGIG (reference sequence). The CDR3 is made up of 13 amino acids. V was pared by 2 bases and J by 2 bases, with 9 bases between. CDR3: CAWSFSSQETQYF. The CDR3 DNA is TGTGCCTGGAGTTTTAGCAGTCAAGAGACCCAGTACTTC.

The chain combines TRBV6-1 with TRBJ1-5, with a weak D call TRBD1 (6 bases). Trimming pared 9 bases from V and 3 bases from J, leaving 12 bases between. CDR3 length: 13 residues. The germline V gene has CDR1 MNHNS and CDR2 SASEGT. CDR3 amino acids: CASSRTDNQPQHF. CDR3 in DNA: TGTGCCAGTTCAAGGACAGACAATCAGCCCCAGCATTTT.

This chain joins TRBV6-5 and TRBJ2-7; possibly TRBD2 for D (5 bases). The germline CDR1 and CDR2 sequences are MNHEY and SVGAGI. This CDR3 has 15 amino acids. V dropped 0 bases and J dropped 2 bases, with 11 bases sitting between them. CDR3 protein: CASSYSGREPYEQYF. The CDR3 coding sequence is TGTGCCAGCAGTTACTCGGGAAGGGAGCCCTACGAGCAGTACTTC.

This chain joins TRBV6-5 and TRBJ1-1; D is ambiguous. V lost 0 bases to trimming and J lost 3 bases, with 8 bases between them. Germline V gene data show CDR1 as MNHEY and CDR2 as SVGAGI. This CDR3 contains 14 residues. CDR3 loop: CASSYSSGDTEAFF. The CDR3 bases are TGTGCCAGCAGTTACTCTTCCGGGGACACTGAAGCTTTCTTT.

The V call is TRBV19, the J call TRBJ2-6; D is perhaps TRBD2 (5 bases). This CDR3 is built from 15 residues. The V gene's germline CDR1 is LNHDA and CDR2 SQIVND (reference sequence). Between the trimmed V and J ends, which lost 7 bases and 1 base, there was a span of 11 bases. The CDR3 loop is CASTPGESGANVLTF. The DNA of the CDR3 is TGTGCCAGTACTCCCGGGGAGTCTGGGGCCAACGTCCTGACTTTC.

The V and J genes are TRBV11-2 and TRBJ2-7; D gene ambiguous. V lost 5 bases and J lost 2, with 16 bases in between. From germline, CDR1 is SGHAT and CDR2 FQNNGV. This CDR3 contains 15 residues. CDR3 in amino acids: CASSGLRSSTYEQYF. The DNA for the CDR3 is TGTGCCAGCAGCGGGTTGAGGAGCTCGACCTACGAGCAGTACTTC.

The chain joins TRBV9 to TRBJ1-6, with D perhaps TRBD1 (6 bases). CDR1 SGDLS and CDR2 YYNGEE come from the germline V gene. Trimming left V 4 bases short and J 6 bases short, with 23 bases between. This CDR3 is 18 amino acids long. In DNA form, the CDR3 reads TGTGCCAGCAGCAGACAGGACGGAGTGCTAATGGGTAATTCACCCCTCCACTTT. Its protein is CASSRQDGVLMGNSPLHF.

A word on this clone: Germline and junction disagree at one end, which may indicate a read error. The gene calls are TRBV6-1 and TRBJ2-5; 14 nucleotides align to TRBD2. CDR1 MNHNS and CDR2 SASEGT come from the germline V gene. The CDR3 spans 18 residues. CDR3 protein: CASSEPLTSGGAKEAQYF. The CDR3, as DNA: TGTGCCAGCAGTGAACCCCTGACTAGCGGGGGGGCTAAAGAGGCCCAGTACTTC.

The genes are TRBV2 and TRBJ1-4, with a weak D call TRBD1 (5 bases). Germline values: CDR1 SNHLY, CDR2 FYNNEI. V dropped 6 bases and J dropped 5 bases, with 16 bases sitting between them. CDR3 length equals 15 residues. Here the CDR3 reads CASSREGSENEKLFF. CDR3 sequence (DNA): TGTGCCAGCAGCAGGGAGGGGAGCGAGAATGAAAAACTGTTTTTT.

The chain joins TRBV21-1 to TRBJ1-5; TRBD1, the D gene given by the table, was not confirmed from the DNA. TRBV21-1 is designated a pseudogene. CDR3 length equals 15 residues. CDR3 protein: CASSRVQGAFQPQHF. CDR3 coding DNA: TGTGCCAGCAGCAGAGTACAGGGGGCATTCCAGCCCCAGCATTTT.

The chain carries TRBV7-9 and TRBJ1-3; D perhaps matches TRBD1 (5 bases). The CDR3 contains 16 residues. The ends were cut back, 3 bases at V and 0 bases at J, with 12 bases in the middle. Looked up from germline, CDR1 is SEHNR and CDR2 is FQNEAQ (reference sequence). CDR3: CASSFTDSLSGNTIYF. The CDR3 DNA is TGTGCCAGCAGCTTCACTGACAGCCTCTCTGGAAACACCATATATTTT.

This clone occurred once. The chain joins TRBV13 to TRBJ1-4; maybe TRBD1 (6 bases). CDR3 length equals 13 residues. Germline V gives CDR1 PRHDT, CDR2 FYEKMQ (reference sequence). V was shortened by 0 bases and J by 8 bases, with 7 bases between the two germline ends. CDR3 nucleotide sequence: TGTGCCAGCAGCTTAGGACAGGGAGAAAAACTGTTTTTT. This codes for CASSLGQGEKLFF.

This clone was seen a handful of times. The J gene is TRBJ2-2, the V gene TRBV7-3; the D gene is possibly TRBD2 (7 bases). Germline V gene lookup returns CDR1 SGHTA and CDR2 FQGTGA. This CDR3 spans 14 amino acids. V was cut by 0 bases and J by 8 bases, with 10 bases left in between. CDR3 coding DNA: TGTGCCAGCAGCTTAACCGGGGGGCTAGGGGAGCTGTTTTTT. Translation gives CASSLTGGLGELFF.

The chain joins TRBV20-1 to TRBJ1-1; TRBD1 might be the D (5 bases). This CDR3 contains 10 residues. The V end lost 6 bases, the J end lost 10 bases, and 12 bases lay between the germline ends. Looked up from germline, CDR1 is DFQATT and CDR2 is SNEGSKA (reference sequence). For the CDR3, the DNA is TGCAGTGCCGAGGGAGGGGCAGCTTTCTTT. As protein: CSAEGGAAFF.

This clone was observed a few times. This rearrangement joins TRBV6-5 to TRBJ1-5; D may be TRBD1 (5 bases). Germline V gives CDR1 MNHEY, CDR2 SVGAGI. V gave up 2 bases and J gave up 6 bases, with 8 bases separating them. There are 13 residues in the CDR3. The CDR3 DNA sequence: TGTGCCAGCAGTTACGGGGGGGGTCAGCCCCAGCATTTT. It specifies CASSYGGGQPQHF.

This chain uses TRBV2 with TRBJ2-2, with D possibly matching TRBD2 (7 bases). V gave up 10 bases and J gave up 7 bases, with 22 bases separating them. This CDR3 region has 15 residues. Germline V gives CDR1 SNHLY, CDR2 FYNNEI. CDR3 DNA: TGTGCCATCCCGTGGGGGGGGGCCGGGAGCGGGGAGCTGTTTTTT. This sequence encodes CAIPWGGAGSGELFF.